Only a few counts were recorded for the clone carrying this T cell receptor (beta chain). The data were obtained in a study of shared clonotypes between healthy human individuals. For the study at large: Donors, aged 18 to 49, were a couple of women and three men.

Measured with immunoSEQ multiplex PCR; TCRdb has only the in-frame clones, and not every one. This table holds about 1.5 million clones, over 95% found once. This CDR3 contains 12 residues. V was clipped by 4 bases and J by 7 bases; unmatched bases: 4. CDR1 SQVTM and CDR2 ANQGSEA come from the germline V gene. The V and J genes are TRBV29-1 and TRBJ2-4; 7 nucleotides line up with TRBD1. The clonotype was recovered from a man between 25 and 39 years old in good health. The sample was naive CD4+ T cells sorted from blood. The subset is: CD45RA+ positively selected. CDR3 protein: CSVGDRGNIQYF. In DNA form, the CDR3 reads TGCAGCGTTGGGGACAGAGGGAACATTCAGTACTTC.